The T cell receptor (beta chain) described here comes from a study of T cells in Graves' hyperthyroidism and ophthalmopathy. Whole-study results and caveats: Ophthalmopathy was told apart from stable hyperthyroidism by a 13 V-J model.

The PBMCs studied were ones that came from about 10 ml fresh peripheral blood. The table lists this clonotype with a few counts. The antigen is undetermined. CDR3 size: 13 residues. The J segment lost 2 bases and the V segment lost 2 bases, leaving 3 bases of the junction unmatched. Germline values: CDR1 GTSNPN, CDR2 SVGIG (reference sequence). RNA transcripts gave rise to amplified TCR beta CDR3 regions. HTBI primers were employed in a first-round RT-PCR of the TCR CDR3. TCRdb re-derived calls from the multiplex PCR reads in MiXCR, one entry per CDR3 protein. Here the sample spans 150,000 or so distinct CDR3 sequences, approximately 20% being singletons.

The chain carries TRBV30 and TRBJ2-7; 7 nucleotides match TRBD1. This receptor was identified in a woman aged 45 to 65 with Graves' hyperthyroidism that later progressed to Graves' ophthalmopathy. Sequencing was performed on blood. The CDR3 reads CAWSRQGAYEQYF. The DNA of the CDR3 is TGTGCCTGGAGTCGGCAGGGGGCCTACGAGCAGTACTTC.